Each of the 19 T cell receptor beta chains below was sequenced from the same sample in a study of T cell changes during pregnancy in multiple sclerosis. TCRdb keeps only in-frame clones here, not all; method: immunoSEQ multiplex PCR. The data contain 11,000 or so clones, around 94% of them singletons. The source material was CD4+ T cells from peripheral blood mononuclear cells, sampled before pregnancy. Receptors were obtained from a female donor with multiple sclerosis, enrolled in a pregnancy study.

This chain connects TRBV7-9 to TRBJ1-6; 7 nucleotides align to TRBD1. The germline CDR1 and CDR2 sequences are SEHNR and FQNEAQ (reference sequence). V lost 5 bases and J lost 7; bases outside the gene matches: 8. This CDR3 comprises 15 residues. The CDR3 reads CASSPQDRKNSPLHF. DNA of the CDR3: TGTGCCAGCAGCCCCCAGGACAGGAAAAATTCACCCCTCCACTTT.

The V gene is TRBV4-1, the J gene TRBJ2-1; 7 nucleotides line up with TRBD2. The CDR3 runs 12 residues. Germline CDR1 MGHRA, CDR2 YSYEKL. After removal of 4 bases from V and 9 bases from J, the junction contained 3 bases not matched to a gene. CDR3 sequence: CASSRGEGEQFF. The CDR3 DNA follows: TGCGCCAGCAGCCGGGGGGAGGGTGAGCAGTTCTTC.

V usage is TRBV19 and J usage is TRBJ1-5; D might be TRBD1 (6 bases). V was shortened by 3 bases and J by 4 bases, with 13 bases between the two germline ends. Germline values: CDR1 LNHDA, CDR2 SQIVND (reference sequence). The CDR3 length is 15 residues. CDR3 loop: CASSIYRVPNQPQHF. CDR3 DNA: TGTGCCAGTAGTATTTACAGGGTACCTAATCAGCCCCAGCATTTT.

The rearrangement uses TRBV2 and TRBJ2-2; TRBD2 aligns across 10 bases. Germline V gene sequence: CDR1 SNHLY, CDR2 FYNNEI. The junction had 8 bases not matched to a gene; V was cut back by 6 bases and J by 4 bases. This CDR3 is 16 amino acids long. The CDR3 coding sequence is TGTGCCAGCAGCCTACCGGGACTAGCGAGCACCGGGGAGCTGTTTTTT. As protein: CASSLPGLASTGELFF. Drawing the rest from reference TRBV2 and TRBJ2-2, the complete variable domain is EPEVTQTPSHQVTQMGQEVILRCVPISNHLYFYWYRQILGQKVEFLVSFYNNEISEKSEIFDDQFSVERPDGSNFTLKIRSTKLEDSAMYFCASSLPGLASTGELFFGEGSRLTVL.

This clone has a single count. The chain couples TRBV6-1 to TRBJ2-1; the match to TRBD1 covers 8 bases. V shed 4 bases, J shed 9 bases, and the junction held 11 bases outside the gene matches. There are 15 residues in the CDR3. Germline-derived CDR1 and CDR2 are MNHNS and SASEGT. This CDR3 reads CASSGRTGPGVEQFF. The CDR3 DNA sequence: TGTGCCAGCAGTGGTCGGACAGGGCCGGGCGTTGAGCAGTTCTTC.

J is TRBJ2-3 and V is TRBV19; perhaps TRBD2 as D (6 bases). The germline V gene has CDR1 LNHDA and CDR2 SQIVND (reference sequence). V lost 5 bases and J 4 bases, leaving 10 bases between the germline ends. This CDR3 contains 13 residues. The CDR3, as DNA: TGTGCCAGTAGTTGGAGGGTGTCAGATACGCAGTATTTT. As protein: CASSWRVSDTQYF.

The chain carries TRBV18 and TRBJ1-6; a possible D gene is TRBD1 (5 bases). This CDR3 spans 14 amino acids. Per the germline V gene, CDR1 is KGHSH and CDR2 is LQKENI. The ends were cut back, 3 bases at V and 8 bases at J, with 11 bases in the middle. CDR3 in amino acids: CASSPQGTDSPLHF. CDR3 DNA sequence: TGTGCCAGCTCACCGCAGGGAACCGATTCACCCCTCCACTTT.

The genes are TRBV19 and TRBJ2-7; 8 bases fit TRBD1. The CDR3 runs to 16 residues. The germline V gene has CDR1 LNHDA and CDR2 SQIVND (reference sequence). Unmatched junction bases numbered 9, after V lost 5 bases and J lost 0 bases. The CDR3 protein is CASSLSSGTGSYEQYF. The CDR3 coding sequence is TGTGCCAGTAGTCTCTCTTCCGGGACAGGCTCCTACGAGCAGTACTTC. Variable domain in full (rest from reference TRBV19 and TRBJ2-7): DGGITQSPKYLFRKEGQNVTLSCEQNLNHDAMYWYRQDPGQGLRLIYYSQIVNDFQKGDIAEGYSVSREKKESFPLTVTSAQKNPTAFYLCASSLSSGTGSYEQYFGPGTRLTVT.

V usage is TRBV2 and J usage is TRBJ2-3, with TRBD2 matching 7 bases. Germline V gene data show CDR1 as SNHLY and CDR2 as FYNNEI. The CDR3 is 15 amino acids. Losses at the gene ends were 2 bases for V and 5 bases for J; bases not matched to a gene: 7. As DNA, the CDR3 is TGTGCCAGCAGTGAATGGGGGGGGAGGGGAGATACGCAGTATTTT. It codes for CASSEWGGRGDTQYF.

The chain is built from TRBV2 and TRBJ2-7; possible D gene TRBD1, 5 bases. Germline V lookup: CDR1 SNHLY, CDR2 FYNNEI. The CDR3 consists of 15 residues. Trimming shortened V by 6 bases and J by 7 bases, and 22 bases separated the two germline ends. CDR3 in DNA: TGTGCCAGCAGCGCTCAGGGAAACATAGCTCGGGAGCAGTACTTC. Its protein is CASSAQGNIAREQYF.

The rearrangement links TRBV25-1 to TRBJ1-6, with D unresolved. Germline V lookup: CDR1 MGHDK, CDR2 SYGVNS. V lost 1 base and J 10 bases, leaving 17 bases between the germline ends. This CDR3 contains 16 residues. In DNA, the CDR3 is TGTGCCAGCAGTGAATCTAGGATTTTCGGTAGATCACCCCTCCACTTT. Its protein is CASSESRIFGRSPLHF.

The chain combines TRBV4-1 with TRBJ1-5, with a weak D call TRBD1 (5 bases). This CDR3 has 17 amino acids. The V end was cut by 4 bases, the J end by 0 bases, with 16 bases between. Per the germline V gene, CDR1 is MGHRA and CDR2 is YSYEKL. The CDR3 nucleotides read TGCGCCAGCAGCCGCCGGGGGGGGGTTTTTAGCAATCAGCCCCAGCATTTT. This sequence encodes CASSRRGGVFSNQPQHF.

This clone has a single count. This sequence joins TRBV6-6 and TRBJ2-2, with a tentative D call TRBD2 (6 bases). The CDR3 loop spans 16 amino acids. V lost 2 bases and J lost 2, with 12 bases in between. Germline V gene data show CDR1 as MNHNY and CDR2 as SVGAGI (reference sequence). CDR3: CASSYPTGANTGELFF. CDR3 coding DNA: TGTGCCAGCAGTTACCCGACGGGAGCAAACACCGGGGAGCTGTTTTTT.

J is TRBJ2-5 and V is TRBV6-1; 10 nucleotides align to TRBD2. There are 16 residues in the CDR3. CDR1 MNHNS and CDR2 SASEGT come from the germline V gene. V trimming: 2 bases; J trimming: 4 bases; junction bases outside the gene matches: 7. The CDR3 reads CASSEQRGGSLETQYF. The CDR3 DNA is TGTGCCAGCAGTGAACAGCGGGGGGGCAGTCTAGAGACCCAGTACTTC.

J is TRBJ2-7 and V is TRBV11-3; tentative D call: TRBD1 (6 bases). Between the trimmed V and J ends, which lost 4 bases and 2 bases, there was a span of 9 bases. CDR1 is SGHNT and CDR2 is YENEEA in the germline V gene. The CDR3 length is 13 residues. CDR3: CASSSGATYEQYF. In nucleotides, the CDR3 is TGTGCCAGCAGCTCAGGGGCCACCTACGAGCAGTACTTC. The complete variable domain, with remaining parts taken from reference TRBV11-3 and TRBJ2-7, reads EAGVVQSPRYKIIEKKQPVAFWCNPISGHNTLYWYLQNLGQGPELLIRYENEEAVDDSQLPKDRFSAERLKGVDSTLKIQPAELGDSAVYLCASSSGATYEQYFGPGTRLTVT.

The V and J genes are TRBV6-1 and TRBJ1-1; D is uncertain. Trimming pared 4 bases from V and 4 bases from J, leaving 13 bases between. There are 14 residues in the CDR3. Per germline, CDR1 MNHNS and CDR2 SASEGT. The CDR3 DNA sequence: TGTGCCAGCAGTGGTCGCGGAGGAACCACTGAAGCTTTCTTT. Translation gives CASSGRGGTTEAFF.

The chain links TRBV2 to TRBJ2-4; D gene unclear. Looked up from germline, CDR1 is SNHLY and CDR2 is FYNNEI. V was pared by 8 bases and J by 1 base, with 15 bases between. This CDR3 is built from 15 residues. CDR3 coding DNA: TGTGCCAGCCAAATGGCCCTCGGGGCCAAAAACATTCAGTACTTC. It specifies CASQMALGAKNIQYF.

The chain combines TRBV5-8 with TRBJ1-4; possibly TRBD1 for D (5 bases). Germline-derived CDR1 and CDR2 are SGHTS and YDEGEE. This CDR3 contains 15 residues. The germline V and J ends were trimmed by 2 bases and 5 bases, with 13 bases remaining between them. CDR3 residues: CASSFGGKANEKLFF. The CDR3 DNA sequence: TGTGCCAGCAGCTTCGGGGGGAAGGCAAATGAAAAACTGTTTTTT.

The rearrangement links TRBV5-1 to TRBJ2-3; 9 nucleotides match TRBD2. Germline V gene lookup returns CDR1 SGHRS and CDR2 YFSETQ. The junction had 3 bases not matched to a gene; V was cut back by 3 bases and J by 1 base. The CDR3 contains 15 residues. DNA for the CDR3: TGCGCCAGCAGCTCCTCTAGCGGGGGCACAGATACGCAGTATTTT. Its translation is CASSSSSGGTDTQYF. Drawing the rest from reference TRBV5-1 and TRBJ2-3, the complete variable domain is KAGVTQTPRYLIKTRGQQVTLSCSPISGHRSVSWYQQTPGQGLQFLFEYFSETQRNKGNFPGRFSGRQFSNSRSEMNVSTLELGDSALYLCASSSSSGGTDTQYFGPGTRLTVL.